The present entry profiles one T cell receptor (beta chain) with its context. The sample is drawn from a study of blood T cell repertoires in COVID-19. Study-wide context: Acute and convalescent COVID-19 samples came from the United States, Italy and Spain. PBMCs, B-cell-depleted T cells, or T cells provided the cDNA or gDNA that made up the material.

In the source study's methods: For nucleated cells, counts were estimated from reference gene primer amplification. Profiling relied on immunoSEQ multiplex PCR, and the TCRdb table lists in-frame clones only, not all of them. The DNA gave D and trimming, while V, J and clone size come from that table. The table has about 260,000 clones, 87% seen once. There are 13 residues in the CDR3. Germline V gene lookup returns CDR1 SGHRS and CDR2 YFSETQ. V was trimmed by 4 bases and J by 3 bases, leaving 11 bases between them. The clonotype comes from a woman aged 45-59 years who had recovered from COVID-19. Sequencing used peripheral blood. The chain has TRBV5-1 and TRBJ2-7; D is possibly TRBD1 (6 bases). CDR3 sequence (DNA): TGCGCCAGCAGCATCTGGGACAACTACGAGCAGTACTTC. Translated: CASSIWDNYEQYF.